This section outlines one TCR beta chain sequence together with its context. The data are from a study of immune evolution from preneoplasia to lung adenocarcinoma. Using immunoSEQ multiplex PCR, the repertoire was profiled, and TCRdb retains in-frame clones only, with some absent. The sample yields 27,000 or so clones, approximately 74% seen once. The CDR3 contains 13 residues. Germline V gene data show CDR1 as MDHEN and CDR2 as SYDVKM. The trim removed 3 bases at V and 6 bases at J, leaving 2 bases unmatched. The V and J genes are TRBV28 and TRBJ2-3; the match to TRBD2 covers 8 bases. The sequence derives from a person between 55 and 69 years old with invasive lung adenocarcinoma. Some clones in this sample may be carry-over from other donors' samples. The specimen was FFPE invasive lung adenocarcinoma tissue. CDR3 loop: CASSLSGGDTQYF. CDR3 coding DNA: TGTGCCAGCAGTTTGTCGGGGGGGGATACGCAGTATTTT.